Presented here are 21 T cell receptor beta chains from one specimen sequenced in a study of Graves' ophthalmopathy and Graves' hyperthyroidism. The authors amplified TCR beta CDR3 regions, and they did so from RNA transcripts for repertoire sequencing. First-round RT-PCR with HTBI primers preceded a second-round multiplex PCR. A single record per CDR3 protein comes from TCRdb applying MiXCR to the multiplex PCR reads. This table holds about 740,000 distinct CDR3 sequences, 40% found once. The sample comprised peripheral blood. These receptors were collected from an adult man with Graves' ophthalmopathy.

To note about this clonotype: The junction departs from the called germline gene at one end, perhaps through a read error. The chain combines TRBV29-1 with TRBJ2-2, with TRBD2 matching over 12 bases. In germline, CDR1 is SQVTM, CDR2 ANQGSEA. This CDR3 region has 16 residues. CDR3 sequence: CSVEASGGANTGELLF. The CDR3 DNA reads as TGCAGCGTTGAGGCTAGCGGGGGGGCGAACACCGGGGAGCTGCTTTTT.

The chain links TRBV6-6 to TRBJ1-5; TRBD1 matches at 8 bases. Losses at the gene ends were 4 bases for V and 6 bases for J; bases not matched to a gene: 5. CDR1 is MNHNY and CDR2 is SVGAGI in the germline V gene (reference sequence). The CDR3 is 14 residues long. The CDR3 region is CASSSDRVSQPQHF. The CDR3 DNA reads as TGTGCCAGCAGTTCGGACAGGGTTAGTCAGCCCCAGCATTTT.

This clonotype is a singleton in its sample. Germline is not matched at one junction end, which may reflect a read error. The V and J genes are TRBV10-3 and TRBJ2-5; D might be TRBD1 (6 bases). CDR1 ENHRY and CDR2 SYGVKD come from the germline V gene. This CDR3 has 13 residues. CDR3 in DNA: TGTGCCAGCAGTTTGAAACAGGGATGGGCCCAGTACTTC. Translation gives CASSLKQGWAQYF.

In this sample, this clonotype turned up a few times. The chain is built from TRBV4-1 and TRBJ2-5; 7 bases line up with TRBD2. The CDR3 contains 14 residues. Germline loops: CDR1 MGHRA, CDR2 YSYEKL. The trim removed 4 bases at V and 3 bases at J, leaving 5 bases unmatched. The CDR3: CASSPRLAKETQYF. In nucleotides, the CDR3 is TGCGCCAGCAGCCCACGACTAGCTAAAGAGACCCAGTACTTC.

The rearrangement uses TRBV12-3 or TRBV12-4 and TRBJ1-3; D is undetermined. This CDR3 is built from 11 residues. Trimming removed 7 bases from V and 7 bases from J, with 8 bases in between. This CDR3 reads CASTRTNTIYF. The CDR3 DNA reads TGTGCCAGCACCCGGACCAACACCATATATTTT.

Turning to this clonotype: This clone may be a read error of a much larger clone one base away. This chain links TRBV2 with TRBJ2-7; weak D call: TRBD2 (6 bases). Per the germline V gene, CDR1 is SNHLY and CDR2 is FYNNEI. V shed 11 bases and J shed 5 bases, with 19 bases lying between them. The CDR3 is 13 residues long. The DNA for the CDR3 is TGTGCCGCACGCGTTGGGGGGTGGGACGAGCAGTACTTC. This gives the protein CAARVGGWDEQYF.

This clonotype has more than one count but fewer than ten. V and J are TRBV9 and TRBJ1-2, with D hard to call. CDR1 and CDR2 from the germline V gene are SGDLS and YYNGEE. V was pared by 0 bases and J by 0 bases, with 9 bases between. The CDR3 totals 15 residues. The chain's CDR3 is CASSVGRLTNYGYTF. DNA for the CDR3: TGTGCCAGCAGCGTAGGAAGACTAACTAACTATGGCTACACCTTC. Using reference TRBV9 and TRBJ1-2 for the parts outside the CDR3, the full variable domain is DSGVTQTPKHLITATGQRVTLRCSPRSGDLSVYWYQQSLDQGLQFLIQYYNGEERAKGNILERFSAQQFPDLHSELNLSSLELGDSALYFCASSVGRLTNYGYTFGSGTRLTVV.

The chain is built from TRBV7-2 and TRBJ2-7; D might be TRBD2 (6 bases). Germline CDR1 is SGHTA and CDR2 is FQGNSA. Trimming pared 0 bases from V and 5 bases from J, leaving 8 bases between. CDR3 length equals 13 residues. The CDR3 loop is CASSLARGNEQYF. CDR3 nucleotide sequence: TGTGCCAGCAGCTTAGCGCGGGGCAACGAGCAGTACTTC.

This clonotype was observed at least ten times. The chain is built from TRBV7-6 and TRBJ2-1; 9 bases agree with TRBD1. This CDR3 is built from 15 residues. Trimming cost V 3 bases and J 8 bases; bases outside gene matches: 8. Germline V gene lookup returns CDR1 SGHVS and CDR2 FNYEAQ. CDR3 sequence: CASSLKQGAIHEQFF. CDR3 nucleotides: TGTGCCAGCAGCTTGAAACAGGGGGCGATCCATGAGCAGTTCTTC.

The chain joins TRBV7-9 to TRBJ2-7; 8 bases map to TRBD1. Germline V gene lookup returns CDR1 SEHNR and CDR2 FQNEAQ (reference sequence). Trimming cost V 5 bases and J 7 bases; bases outside gene matches: 13. This CDR3 has 15 residues. DNA for the CDR3: TGTGCCAGCAGCCAGACAGGGGCGAACACCGGGGAGCAGTACTTC. Translating gives CASSQTGANTGEQYF.

The V gene is TRBV6-1, the J gene TRBJ1-1; D possibly corresponds to TRBD1 (5 bases). V was trimmed by 5 bases and J by 1 base, leaving 8 bases between them. Germline V gene sequence: CDR1 MNHNS, CDR2 SASEGT. This CDR3 has 13 residues. CDR3: CASSHGQNTEAFF. The CDR3 DNA is TGTGCCAGCAGTCACGGACAGAACACTGAAGCTTTCTTT.

As for this clonotype: A read error is likely, as this CDR3 ends without the conserved phenylalanine or tryptophan. No DNA is shown, since the ends of the CDR3 on it are uncertain; the CDR3 is the one TCRdb lists. This rearrangement joins TRBV6-5 to TRBJ1-6; the DNA was not compared with TRBD1, the D call given in the table. The CDR3 numbers 8 amino acids, ends counted. Germline assignment: CDR1 MNHEY and CDR2 SVGAGI. The CDR3 spells CASSYGGA.

This chain connects TRBV20-1 to TRBJ1-6; D is unresolved. The length of the CDR3 is 14 residues. Per germline, CDR1 DFQATT and CDR2 SNEGSKA (reference sequence). Trimming took off 4 bases at V and 9 bases at J, with 16 bases between the two ends. CDR3 nucleotide sequence: TGCAGTGCTAAAGATTTGGGCGATAGTTCACCCCTCCACTTT. Amino acid sequence: CSAKDLGDSSPLHF.

This clonotype was observed many times. The genes are TRBV20-1 and TRBJ1-2; TRBD1 might be the D (6 bases). There are 14 residues in the CDR3. V lost 7 bases, J lost 4 bases, and 19 bases lay in between. CDR1 is DFQATT and CDR2 is SNEGSKA in the germline V gene (reference sequence). CDR3 sequence: CSGSEQGTTYGYTF. The CDR3 DNA sequence: TGCAGTGGAAGTGAGCAGGGGACCACCTATGGCTACACCTTC.

This clonotype was observed a few times. The J gene is TRBJ2-2, the V gene TRBV24-1; a possible D gene is TRBD1 (7 bases). The length of the CDR3 is 14 residues. Trimming took off 9 bases at V and 6 bases at J, with 16 bases between the two ends. Germline V gives CDR1 KGHDR, CDR2 SFDVKD. This chain's CDR3 is CATGKTGRPGELFF. The CDR3 nucleotides read TGTGCCACCGGAAAGACAGGGAGGCCCGGGGAGCTGTTTTTT.

The V gene is TRBV25-1, the J gene TRBJ1-3; D unresolved. Trimming cost V 5 bases and J 4 bases, with 15 bases left between them. The CDR3 loop spans 15 amino acids. CDR1 and CDR2 (germline): MGHDK, SYGVNS. This CDR3 reads CASSLGAPTGNTIYF. In DNA form, the CDR3 reads TGTGCCAGCAGTTTGGGAGCACCCACGGGAAACACCATATATTTT.

The chain combines TRBV7-2 with TRBJ2-3; unclear D gene. Germline V gives CDR1 SGHTA, CDR2 FQGNSA. V gave up 2 bases and J gave up 2 bases, with 5 bases separating them. This CDR3 spans 13 amino acids. Written as DNA, the CDR3 is TGTGCCAGCAGCTTATCCGACACAGATACGCAGTATTTT. Its protein is CASSLSDTDTQYF. Filled out from reference TRBV7-2 and TRBJ2-3, the complete variable domain reads GAGVSQSPSNKVTEKGKDVELRCDPISGHTALYWYRQSLGQGLEFLIYFQGNSAPDKSGLPSDRFSAERTGGSVSTLTIQRTQQEDSAVYLCASSLSDTDTQYFGPGTRLTVL.

This clonotype was seen many times. The genes are TRBV19 and TRBJ1-2; possible D gene TRBD1, 5 bases. CDR1 LNHDA and CDR2 SQIVND come from the germline V gene (reference sequence). The CDR3 has 11 amino acids. Deletions cut 10 bases from V and 2 bases from J, with 8 bases between. Written as DNA, the CDR3 is TGTGCCACGAGACAGAACTATGGCTACACCTTC. It yields the protein CATRQNYGYTF.

The chain joins TRBV25-1 to TRBJ2-7; TRBD1 matches 11 bases. CDR3 length: 16 residues. Germline V CDR1 and CDR2: MGHDK, SYGVNS. The V and J ends lost 5 bases and 4 bases, in that order; junction bases with no gene match: 10. DNA for the CDR3: TGTGCCAGCAGTTCGCCCCGGGACAGGGGGACGTACGAGCAGTACTTC. This gives the protein CASSSPRDRGTYEQYF.

This chain links TRBV15 with TRBJ2-2; 7 nucleotides align to TRBD1. Germline V gene lookup returns CDR1 LNHNV and CDR2 YYDKDF (reference sequence). V lost 3 bases and J lost 0; bases outside the gene matches: 7. The CDR3 covers 17 residues. The CDR3 spells CATSSLLDRTNTGELFF. The CDR3 region has the DNA TGTGCCACCAGCAGCCTCTTGGACAGGACGAACACCGGGGAGCTGTTTTTT.

This clonotype was recorded a few times. V and J are TRBV20-1 and TRBJ1-6; D uncertain. Germline V gene sequence: CDR1 DFQATT, CDR2 SNEGSKA (reference sequence). Trimming removed 3 bases at V and 5 bases at J, with 17 bases between. CDR3 length equals 16 residues. The CDR3 loop reads CSASGLDASNNSPLHF. In DNA form, the CDR3 reads TGCAGTGCTAGTGGACTTGACGCGTCGAATAATTCACCCCTCCACTTT.